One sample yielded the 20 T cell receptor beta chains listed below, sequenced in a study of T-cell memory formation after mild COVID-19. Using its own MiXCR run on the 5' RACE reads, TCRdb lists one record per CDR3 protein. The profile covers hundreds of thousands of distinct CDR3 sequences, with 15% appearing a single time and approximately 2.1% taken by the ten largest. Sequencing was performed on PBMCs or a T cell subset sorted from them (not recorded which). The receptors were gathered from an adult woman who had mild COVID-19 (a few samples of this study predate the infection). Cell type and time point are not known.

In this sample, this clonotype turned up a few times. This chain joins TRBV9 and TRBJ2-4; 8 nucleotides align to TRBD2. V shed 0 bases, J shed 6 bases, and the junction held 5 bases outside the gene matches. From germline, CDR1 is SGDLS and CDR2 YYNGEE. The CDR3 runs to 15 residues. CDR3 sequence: CASSVGAGAGNIQYF. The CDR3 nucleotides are TGTGCCAGCAGCGTAGGAGCGGGGGCGGGAAACATTCAGTACTTC.

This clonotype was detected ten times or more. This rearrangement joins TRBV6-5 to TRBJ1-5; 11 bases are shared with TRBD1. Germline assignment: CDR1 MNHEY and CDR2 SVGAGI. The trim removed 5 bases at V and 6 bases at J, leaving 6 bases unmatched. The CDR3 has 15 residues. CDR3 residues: CASSAPGTGGQPQHF. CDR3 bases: TGTGCCAGCAGTGCACCCGGGACAGGGGGTCAGCCCCAGCATTTT.

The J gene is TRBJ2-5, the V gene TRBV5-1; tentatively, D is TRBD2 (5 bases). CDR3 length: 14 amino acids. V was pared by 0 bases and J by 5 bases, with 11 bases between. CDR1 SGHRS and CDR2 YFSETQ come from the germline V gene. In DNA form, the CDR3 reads TGCGCCAGCAGCTTGGGTGCGGGTTCGGAGACCCAGTACTTC. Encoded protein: CASSLGAGSETQYF.

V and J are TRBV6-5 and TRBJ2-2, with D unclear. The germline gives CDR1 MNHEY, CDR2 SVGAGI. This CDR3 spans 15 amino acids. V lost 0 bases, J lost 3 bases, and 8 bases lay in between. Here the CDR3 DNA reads TGTGCCAGCAGTTACTCTTGGGCCGACACCGGGGAGCTGTTTTTT. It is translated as CASSYSWADTGELFF.

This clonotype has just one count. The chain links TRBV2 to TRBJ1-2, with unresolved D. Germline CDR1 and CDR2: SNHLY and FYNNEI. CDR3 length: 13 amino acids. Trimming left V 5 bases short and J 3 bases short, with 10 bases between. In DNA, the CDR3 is TGTGCCAGCAGTCCTGTCCCGGACTATGGCTACACCTTC. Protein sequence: CASSPVPDYGYTF.

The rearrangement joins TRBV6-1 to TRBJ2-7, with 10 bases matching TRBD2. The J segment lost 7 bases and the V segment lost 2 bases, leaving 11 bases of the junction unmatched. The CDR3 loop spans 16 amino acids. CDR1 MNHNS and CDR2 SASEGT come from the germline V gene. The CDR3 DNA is TGTGCCAGCAGTGAAATGGCTAGCGGGGGTGCGGGAGAGCAGTACTTC. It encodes CASSEMASGGAGEQYF.

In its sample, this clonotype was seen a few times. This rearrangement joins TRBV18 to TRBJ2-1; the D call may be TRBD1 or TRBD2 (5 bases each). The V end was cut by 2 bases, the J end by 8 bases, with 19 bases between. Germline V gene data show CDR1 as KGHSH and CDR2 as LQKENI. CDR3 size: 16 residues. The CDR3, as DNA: TGTGCCAGCTCACCATTGGGACCCCACGTACTCCATGAGCAGTTCTTC. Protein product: CASSPLGPHVLHEQFF.

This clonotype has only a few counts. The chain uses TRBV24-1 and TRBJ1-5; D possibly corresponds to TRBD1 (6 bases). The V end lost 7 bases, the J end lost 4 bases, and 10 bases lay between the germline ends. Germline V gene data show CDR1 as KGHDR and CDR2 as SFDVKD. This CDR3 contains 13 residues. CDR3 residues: CATSGTGNQPQHF. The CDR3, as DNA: TGTGCCACCAGCGGCACAGGGAATCAGCCCCAGCATTTT.

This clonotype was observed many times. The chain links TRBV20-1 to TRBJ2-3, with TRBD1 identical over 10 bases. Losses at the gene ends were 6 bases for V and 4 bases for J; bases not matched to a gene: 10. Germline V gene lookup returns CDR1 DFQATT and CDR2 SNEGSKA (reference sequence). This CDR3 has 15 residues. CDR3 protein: CSAPKTGGFADTQYF. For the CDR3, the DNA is TGCAGTGCACCCAAGACAGGGGGCTTCGCAGATACGCAGTATTTT.

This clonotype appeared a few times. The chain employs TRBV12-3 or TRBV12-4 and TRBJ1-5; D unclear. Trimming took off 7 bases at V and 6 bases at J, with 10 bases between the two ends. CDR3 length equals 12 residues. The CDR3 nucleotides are TGTGCCAGCACCACGGACGGTCAGCCCCAGCATTTT. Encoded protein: CASTTDGQPQHF.

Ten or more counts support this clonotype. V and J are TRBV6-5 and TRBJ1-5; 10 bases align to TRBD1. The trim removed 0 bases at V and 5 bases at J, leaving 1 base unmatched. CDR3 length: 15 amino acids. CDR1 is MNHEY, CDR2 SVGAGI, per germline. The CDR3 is CASSYSGTGDQPQHF. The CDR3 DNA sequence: TGTGCCAGCAGTTACTCCGGGACAGGGGATCAGCCCCAGCATTTT.

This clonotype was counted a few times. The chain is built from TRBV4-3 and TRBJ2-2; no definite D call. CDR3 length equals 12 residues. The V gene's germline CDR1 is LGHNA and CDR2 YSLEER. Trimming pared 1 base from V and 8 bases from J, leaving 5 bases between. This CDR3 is CASSQGSGELFF. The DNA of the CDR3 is TGCGCCAGCAGCCAAGGGTCAGGGGAGCTGTTTTTT.

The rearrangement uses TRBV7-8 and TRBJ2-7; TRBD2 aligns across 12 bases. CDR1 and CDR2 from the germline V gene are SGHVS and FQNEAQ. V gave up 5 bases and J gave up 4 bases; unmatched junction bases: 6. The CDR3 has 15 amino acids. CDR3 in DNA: TGTGCCAGCAGCACAAGACTAGCGGGAGTTTACGAGCAGTACTTC. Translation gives CASSTRLAGVYEQYF.

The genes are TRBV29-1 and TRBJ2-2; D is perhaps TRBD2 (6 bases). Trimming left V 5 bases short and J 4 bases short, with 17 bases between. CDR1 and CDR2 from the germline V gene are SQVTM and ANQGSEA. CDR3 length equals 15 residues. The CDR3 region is CSVYPHGGSTGELFF. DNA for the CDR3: TGCAGCGTTTACCCACACGGGGGATCCACCGGGGAGCTGTTTTTT.

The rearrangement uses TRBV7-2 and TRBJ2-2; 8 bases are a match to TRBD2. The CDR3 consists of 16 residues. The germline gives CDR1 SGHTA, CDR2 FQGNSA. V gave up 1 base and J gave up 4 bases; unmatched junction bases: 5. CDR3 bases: TGTGCCAGCAGCTTAGGTAGCGGGAAGAGCACCGGGGAGCTGTTTTTT. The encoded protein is CASSLGSGKSTGELFF.

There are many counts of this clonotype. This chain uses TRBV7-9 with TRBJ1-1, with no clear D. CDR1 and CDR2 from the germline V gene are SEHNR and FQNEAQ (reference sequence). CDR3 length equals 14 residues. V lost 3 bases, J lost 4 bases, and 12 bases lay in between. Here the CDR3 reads CASSFEGGGTEAFF. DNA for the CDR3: TGTGCCAGCAGCTTCGAGGGAGGAGGCACTGAAGCTTTCTTT.

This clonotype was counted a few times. As DNA, the CDR3 is TGCGCCAGCAGCCCCCTGGGGGGGATTGAAAAACTGTTTTTT. Encoded protein: CASSPLGGIEKLFF. This chain joins TRBV5-1 and TRBJ1-4; weak D call: TRBD1 (5 bases). This CDR3 is 14 amino acids long. The germline V gene has CDR1 SGHRS and CDR2 YFSETQ. V gave up 4 bases and J gave up 7 bases, with 14 bases separating them. Full variable domain (rest looked up from reference TRBV5-1 and TRBJ1-4): KAGVTQTPRYLIKTRGQQVTLSCSPISGHRSVSWYQQTPGQGLQFLFEYFSETQRNKGNFPGRFSGRQFSNSRSEMNVSTLELGDSALYLCASSPLGGIEKLFFGSGTQLSVL.

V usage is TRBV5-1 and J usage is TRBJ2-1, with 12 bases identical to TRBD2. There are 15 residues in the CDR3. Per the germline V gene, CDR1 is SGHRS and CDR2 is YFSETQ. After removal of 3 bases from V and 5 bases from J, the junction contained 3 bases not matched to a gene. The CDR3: CASSSLAGGHNEQFF. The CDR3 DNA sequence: TGCGCCAGCAGCTCCCTAGCGGGGGGGCACAATGAGCAGTTCTTC.

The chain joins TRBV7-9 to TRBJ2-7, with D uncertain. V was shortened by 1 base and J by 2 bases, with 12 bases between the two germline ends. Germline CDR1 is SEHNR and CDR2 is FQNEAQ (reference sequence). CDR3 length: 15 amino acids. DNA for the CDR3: TGTGCCAGCAGCTTAGTACAGTCTTCCCCCTACGAGCAGTACTTC. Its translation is CASSLVQSSPYEQYF.

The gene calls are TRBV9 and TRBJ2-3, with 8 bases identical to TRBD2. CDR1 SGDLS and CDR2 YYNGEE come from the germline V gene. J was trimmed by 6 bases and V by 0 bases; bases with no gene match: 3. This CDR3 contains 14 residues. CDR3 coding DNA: TGTGCCAGCAGCGTAGCTTCTAGCGGGGATACGCAGTATTTT. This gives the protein CASSVASSGDTQYF.